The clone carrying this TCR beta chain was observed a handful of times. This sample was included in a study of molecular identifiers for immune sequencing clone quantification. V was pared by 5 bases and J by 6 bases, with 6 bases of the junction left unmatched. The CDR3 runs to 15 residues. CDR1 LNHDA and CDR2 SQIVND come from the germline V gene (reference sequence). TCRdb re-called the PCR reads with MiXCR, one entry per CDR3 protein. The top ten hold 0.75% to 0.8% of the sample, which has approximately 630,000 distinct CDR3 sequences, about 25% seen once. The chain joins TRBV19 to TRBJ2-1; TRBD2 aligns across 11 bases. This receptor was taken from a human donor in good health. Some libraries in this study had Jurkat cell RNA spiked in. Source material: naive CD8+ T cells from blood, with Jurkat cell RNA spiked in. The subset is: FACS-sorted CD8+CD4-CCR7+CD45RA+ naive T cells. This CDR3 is CASSLAGGPANEQFF. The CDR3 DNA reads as TGTGCCAGTAGTTTAGCGGGAGGGCCCGCCAATGAGCAGTTCTTC.